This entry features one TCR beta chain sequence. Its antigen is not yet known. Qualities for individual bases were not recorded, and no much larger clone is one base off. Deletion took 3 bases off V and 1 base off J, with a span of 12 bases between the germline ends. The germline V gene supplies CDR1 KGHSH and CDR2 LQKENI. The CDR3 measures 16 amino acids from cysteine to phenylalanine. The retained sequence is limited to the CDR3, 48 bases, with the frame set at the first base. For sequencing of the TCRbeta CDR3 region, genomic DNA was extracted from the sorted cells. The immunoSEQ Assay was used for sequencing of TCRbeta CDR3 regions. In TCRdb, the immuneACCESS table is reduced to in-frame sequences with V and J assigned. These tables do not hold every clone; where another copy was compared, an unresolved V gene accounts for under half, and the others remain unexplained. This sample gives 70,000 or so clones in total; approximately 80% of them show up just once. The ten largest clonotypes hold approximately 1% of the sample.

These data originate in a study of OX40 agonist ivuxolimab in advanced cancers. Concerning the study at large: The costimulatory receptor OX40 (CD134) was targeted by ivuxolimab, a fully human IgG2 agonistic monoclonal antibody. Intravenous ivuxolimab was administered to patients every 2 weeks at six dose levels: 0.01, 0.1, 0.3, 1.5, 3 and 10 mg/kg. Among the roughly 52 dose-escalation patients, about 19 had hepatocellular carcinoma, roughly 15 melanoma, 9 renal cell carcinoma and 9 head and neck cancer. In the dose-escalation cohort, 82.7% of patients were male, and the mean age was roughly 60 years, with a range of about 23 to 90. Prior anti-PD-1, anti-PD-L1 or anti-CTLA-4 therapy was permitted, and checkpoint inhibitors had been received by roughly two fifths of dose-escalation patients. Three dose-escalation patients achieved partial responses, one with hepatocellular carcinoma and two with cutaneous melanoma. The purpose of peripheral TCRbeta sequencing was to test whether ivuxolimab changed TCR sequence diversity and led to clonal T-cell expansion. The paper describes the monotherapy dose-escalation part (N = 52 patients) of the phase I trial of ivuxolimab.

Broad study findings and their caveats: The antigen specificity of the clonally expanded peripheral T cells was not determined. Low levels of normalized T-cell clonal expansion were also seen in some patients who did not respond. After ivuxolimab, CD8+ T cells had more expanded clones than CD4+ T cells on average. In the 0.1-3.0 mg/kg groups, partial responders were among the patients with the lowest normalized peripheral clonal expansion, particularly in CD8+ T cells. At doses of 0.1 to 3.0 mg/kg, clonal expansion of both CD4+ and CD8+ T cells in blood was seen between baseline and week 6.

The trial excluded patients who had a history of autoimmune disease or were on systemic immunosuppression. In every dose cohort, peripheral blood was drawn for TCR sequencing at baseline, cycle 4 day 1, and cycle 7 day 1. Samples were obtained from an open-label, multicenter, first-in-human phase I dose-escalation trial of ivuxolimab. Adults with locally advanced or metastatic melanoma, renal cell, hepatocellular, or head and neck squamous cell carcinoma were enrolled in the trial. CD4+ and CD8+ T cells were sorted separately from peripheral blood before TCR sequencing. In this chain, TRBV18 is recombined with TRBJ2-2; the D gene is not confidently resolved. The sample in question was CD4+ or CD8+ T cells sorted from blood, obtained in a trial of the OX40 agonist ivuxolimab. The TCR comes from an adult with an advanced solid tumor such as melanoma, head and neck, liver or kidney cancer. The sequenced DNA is TGTGCCAGCTCACCCCGGGCCCAGGTGAACACCGGGGAGCTGTTTTTT. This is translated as CASSPRAQVNTGELFF.